This T cell receptor (beta chain) was obtained from a study of cytomegalovirus exposure and HLA in healthy donors. Study conclusions and caveats: Most TCR sequences were uncommon, yet certain public TCRs appeared in many donors. Later on, a genetic analysis was performed. It linked a missense variant in DCLRE1C with V- and J-gene trimming of TCR beta. The study labeled more than 150 TCR beta chains cytomegalovirus-associated.

The germline V gene encodes CDR1 MNHEY and CDR2 SVGAGI. Trimming removed 4 bases from V and 2 bases from J; junction bases left unmatched: 4. This CDR3 has 15 residues. It was with 60 Vbeta and 13 Jbeta primers that the PCR ran. Using immunoSEQ multiplex PCR, the repertoire was profiled, and TCRdb retains in-frame clones only, with some absent. This sample has under 200,000 clones, with around 79% found just once. It was healthy bone marrow donors who served as donors. A remark on this clone: Its specificity is unknown.

Sequenced input: PBMCs. The receptor was derived from a middle-aged woman in good health and CMV-seropositive. The chain combines TRBV6-5 with TRBJ2-3; 9 nucleotides align to TRBD1. In DNA form, the CDR3 reads TGTGCCAGCAGTTTGGGACAGGGACTCACAGATACGCAGTATTTT. Amino acids: CASSLGQGLTDTQYF.